Below are 28 T cell receptor beta chains sequenced from a single sample in a study of T cells in narcolepsy (dated by TCRdb to the late 2010s). Receptor amplification or capture employed the immunoSEQ multiplex PCR assay. TCRdb stores this immuneACCESS table with in-frame sequences only. Part of the clones is absent; in the studies checked, under half of the shortfall reflects unresolved V genes, and no reason is known for the rest. The table for this sample lists roughly 3,500 clones; around 62% of them were counted only once. Together, the top ten hold 45% to 70% of the sample. Input material: CD45RA- memory CD8+ T cells from PBMCs. The cell subset or site label of this sample denotes: memory T cells sorted ex vivo from peripheral blood. These receptors were taken from a human donor with narcolepsy.

This clone came up a few times. A far larger clone is off by one base, so a read error is likely. Other DNA sequences in this specimen translate into the identical CDR3. The V and J genes are TRBV11-3 and TRBJ1-2, with D possibly TRBD1 on 5 matching bases. The CDR3 has 15 amino acids. Between the trimmed V and J ends, which lost 5 bases and 7 bases, there was a span of 20 bases. CDR1 and CDR2 from the germline V gene are SGHNT and YENEEA. In DNA, the CDR3 is TGTGCCAGCAGCCAAGAGCAGGGTTCCGTCCTTGGCTACACCTTC. Translated: CASSQEQGSVLGYTF.

There are a few counts of this clone. One end of the junction fails to match germline, which may point to a read error. The chain has TRBV5-5 and TRBJ1-5; TRBD1 matches 9 bases. The length of the CDR3 is 16 residues. The germline V gene encodes CDR1 SGHKS and CDR2 YYEKEE (reference sequence). This chain's CDR3 is CASTLGSQGAYQPQHF. The CDR3 region has the DNA TGTGCCAGCACCTTGGGCTCACAGGGGGCATATCAGCCCCAGCATTTT.

The genes are TRBV5-6 and TRBJ2-3; D is perhaps TRBD1 or TRBD2 (5 bases each). V was shortened by 4 bases and J by 0 bases, with 15 bases between the two germline ends. Germline V CDR1 and CDR2: SGHDT, YYEEEE. This CDR3 is 16 amino acids long. The CDR3 DNA sequence: TGTGCCAGCAGCCCGGGGACCTCTCTTAGCACAGATACGCAGTATTTT. As protein: CASSPGTSLSTDTQYF.

The chain couples TRBV6-6 to TRBJ1-4; D uncertain. Trimming cost V 2 bases and J 0 bases, with 7 bases left between them. CDR1 and CDR2 (germline): MNHNY, SVGAGI (reference sequence). The CDR3 is 15 amino acids. The CDR3 DNA sequence: TGTGCCAGCAGTTACGTCCGCACAACTAATGAAAAACTGTTTTTT. The encoded protein is CASSYVRTTNEKLFF.

The chain is built from TRBV6-5 and TRBJ1-3; no clear D gene. The germline V gene encodes CDR1 MNHEY and CDR2 SVGAGI. This CDR3 spans 12 amino acids. With 6 bases removed from V and 4 bases from J, the gap between germline ends came to 7 bases. DNA of the CDR3: TGTGCCAGCAGAGAACACGGAAACACCATATATTTT. Translating gives CASREHGNTIYF.

The rearrangement uses TRBV5-1 and TRBJ2-1; D is ambiguous. Between the trimmed V and J ends, which lost 1 base and 7 bases, there was a span of 6 bases. Germline lookup yields CDR1 SGHRS and CDR2 YFSETQ. CDR3 size: 12 residues. The CDR3 here is CASSLTRNEQFF. CDR3 DNA: TGCGCCAGCAGCTTGACCAGGAATGAGCAGTTCTTC.

This chain links TRBV5-1 with TRBJ2-2; TRBD2 aligns across 12 bases. Per the germline V gene, CDR1 is SGHRS and CDR2 is YFSETQ. The CDR3 spans 17 residues. V shed 4 bases, J shed 5 bases, and the junction held 9 bases outside the gene matches. The chain's CDR3 is CASSHPSGGVWTGELFF. CDR3 in DNA: TGCGCCAGCAGCCACCCTAGCGGGGGGGTCTGGACCGGGGAGCTGTTTTTT. Full variable domain (outside the CDR3, taken from reference TRBV5-1 and TRBJ2-2): KAGVTQTPRYLIKTRGQQVTLSCSPISGHRSVSWYQQTPGQGLQFLFEYFSETQRNKGNFPGRFSGRQFSNSRSEMNVSTLELGDSALYLCASSHPSGGVWTGELFFGEGSRLTVL.

This rearrangement joins TRBV7-9 to TRBJ1-5; TRBD1 aligns across 11 bases. This CDR3 spans 18 amino acids. Germline trimming cut 5 bases from V and 1 base from J; bases unmatched to any gene: 10. The germline gives CDR1 SEHNR, CDR2 FQNEAQ (reference sequence). CDR3 sequence: CASSQGTGGVWSNQPQHF. The CDR3 DNA sequence: TGTGCCAGCAGCCAAGGGACAGGGGGGGTCTGGAGCAATCAGCCCCAGCATTTT.

This clone came up a few times. The V and J genes are TRBV7-2 and TRBJ1-1; 9 bases match TRBD1. The CDR3 totals 15 residues. CDR1 is SGHTA, CDR2 FQGNSA, per germline. V lost 3 bases and J lost 6; bases outside the gene matches: 8. CDR3 loop: CASSLSGQGFAEAFF. The CDR3 DNA follows: TGTGCCAGCAGCTTGTCGGGACAGGGATTCGCTGAAGCTTTCTTT.

This clone was observed a handful of times. This chain uses TRBV9 with TRBJ1-2, with D perhaps TRBD1 (6 bases). With 0 bases removed from V and 8 bases from J, the gap between germline ends came to 8 bases. The germline CDR1 and CDR2 sequences are SGDLS and YYNGEE. The CDR3 loop spans 12 amino acids. The CDR3 sequence: CASSVARGGYTF. CDR3 nucleotide sequence: TGTGCCAGCAGCGTAGCCAGGGGCGGCTACACCTTC. Drawing the rest from reference TRBV9 and TRBJ1-2, the complete variable domain is DSGVTQTPKHLITATGQRVTLRCSPRSGDLSVYWYQQSLDQGLQFLIQYYNGEERAKGNILERFSAQQFPDLHSELNLSSLELGDSALYFCASSVARGGYTFGSGTRLTVV.

J is TRBJ1-1 and V is TRBV13; D is perhaps TRBD1 (5 bases). CDR1 is PRHDT and CDR2 is FYEKMQ in the germline V gene (reference sequence). V was pared by 5 bases and J by 2 bases, with 12 bases between. The CDR3 length is 14 residues. The DNA for the CDR3 is TGTGCCAGCAGCCGGGGCGGGGGAAACACTGAAGCTTTCTTT. It encodes CASSRGGGNTEAFF.

The J gene is TRBJ1-2, the V gene TRBV4-2, with D possibly matching TRBD1 (5 bases). The germline CDR1 and CDR2 sequences are LGHNA and YNFKEQ. Trimming pared 7 bases from V and 7 bases from J, leaving 16 bases between. The CDR3 runs to 13 residues. The CDR3 sequence: CASTLRGLSGYTF. In DNA, the CDR3 is TGTGCCAGCACCCTCCGGGGGTTATCTGGCTACACCTTC.

The chain has TRBV7-2 and TRBJ1-2, with D perhaps matching TRBD1 (6 bases). Trimming removed 2 bases from V and 8 bases from J, with 18 bases in between. The CDR3 is 15 amino acids. Germline V gives CDR1 SGHTA, CDR2 FQGNSA. This CDR3 is CASSLKTGRGGGYTF. In nucleotides, the CDR3 is TGTGCCAGCAGCTTAAAAACAGGGAGGGGAGGAGGCTACACCTTC.

This clone appeared a few times. The chain has TRBV5-8 and TRBJ1-3; a weak D match, TRBD1 (5 bases). With 4 bases removed from V and 4 bases from J, the gap between germline ends came to 15 bases. This CDR3 comprises 15 residues. Germline CDR1 is SGHTS and CDR2 is YDEGEE. CDR3 sequence: CASSRGLYSGNTIYF. DNA of the CDR3: TGTGCCAGCAGCCGGGGACTATACTCCGGAAACACCATATATTTT.

The J gene is TRBJ1-1, the V gene TRBV7-9; TRBD1 agrees at 7 bases. The trim removed 5 bases at V and 11 bases at J, leaving 14 bases unmatched. Germline CDR1 is SEHNR and CDR2 is FQNEAQ (reference sequence). This CDR3 is 14 amino acids long. The CDR3 coding sequence is TGTGCCAGCAGCCCCCCGGGACAGCCAGCCGGGGCTTTCTTT. Translated, it gives CASSPPGQPAGAFF.

The chain is built from TRBV21-1 and TRBJ2-2; TRBD2, as called in the table, went unchecked against the DNA. TRBV21-1 is noted as a pseudogene. The CDR3 spans 14 residues. As DNA, the CDR3 is TGTGCCAGCAACGGAGCTAGCGGGGTCGGGGAGCTGTTTTTT. As protein: CASNGASGVGELFF.

This clone is hyperexpanded (1% or more) in the sample. The chain is built from TRBV4-3 and TRBJ2-3, with D uncertain. Trimming left V 4 bases short and J 0 bases short, with 11 bases between. CDR1 and CDR2 from the germline V gene are LGHNA and YSLEER. This CDR3 comprises 15 residues. The CDR3 reads CASSPSFPSTDTQYF. CDR3 coding DNA: TGCGCCAGCAGCCCCAGCTTTCCTAGCACAGATACGCAGTATTTT.

Concerning this clone itself: The germline gene is not matched at one end of the junction; a read error may be the cause. J is TRBJ2-1 and V is TRBV6-1; 7 bases match TRBD2. The germline V gene has CDR1 MNHNS and CDR2 SASEGT. This CDR3 is 15 amino acids long. The CDR3 loop reads CASSEAGTFYNEQFF. CDR3 DNA sequence: TGTGCCAGCAGCGAAGCGGGGACCTTCTACAATGAGCAGTTCTTC.

In its sample, this clone ranks as medium-sized. This chain joins TRBV4-3 and TRBJ2-2, with 9 bases identical to TRBD2. V shed 0 bases and J 6 bases; nucleotides not matched to a gene: 5. CDR1 LGHNA and CDR2 YSLEER come from the germline V gene. This CDR3 region has 16 residues. The CDR3 bases are TGCGCCAGCAGCCAAGATAGGCGGGGGGGCGCCGGGGAGCTGTTTTTT. It translates to CASSQDRRGGAGELFF.

This chain connects TRBV6-5 to TRBJ2-5; D is ambiguous. CDR3 length: 13 residues. Germline CDR1 reads MNHEY; CDR2 reads SVGAGI. Trimming shortened V by 5 bases and J by 5 bases, and 12 bases separated the two germline ends. The CDR3 DNA is TGTGCCAGCAGTGGTCGCCCCGGGGAGACCCAGTACTTC. This translates into CASSGRPGETQYF.

The V and J genes are TRBV9 and TRBJ2-1; D unresolved. Germline V CDR1 and CDR2: SGDLS, YYNGEE. Trimming removed 0 bases at V and 3 bases at J, with 7 bases between. The length of the CDR3 is 14 residues. The CDR3: CASSVVPNYNEQFF. In DNA form, the CDR3 reads TGTGCCAGCAGCGTAGTACCGAACTACAATGAGCAGTTCTTC.

The rearrangement joins TRBV13 to TRBJ1-3; D uncertain. The CDR3 spans 15 residues. In germline, CDR1 is PRHDT, CDR2 FYEKMQ (reference sequence). V was clipped by 1 base and J by 0 bases, with 7 bases between them. DNA for the CDR3: TGTGCCAGCAGCTTAGTAGGGAGCTCTGGAAACACCATATATTTT. Its protein product is CASSLVGSSGNTIYF.

This clone was recorded once. CDR3 sequence: CASSLTRGRSSPYNEQFF. Here the CDR3 DNA reads TGTGCCAGCAGTTTAACCAGGGGACGCAGCTCCCCTTACAATGAGCAGTTCTTC. This chain links TRBV27 with TRBJ2-1; a possible D gene is TRBD1 (6 bases). The CDR3 spans 18 residues. CDR1 is MNHEY and CDR2 is SMNVEV in the germline V gene (reference sequence). The ends were cut back, 2 bases at V and 4 bases at J, with 21 bases in the middle.

This chain uses TRBV5-1 with TRBJ1-1, with TRBD1 matching over 7 bases. The CDR3 covers 19 residues. Germline V gene data show CDR1 as SGHRS and CDR2 as YFSETQ. V shed 2 bases and J 0 bases; nucleotides not matched to a gene: 16. The CDR3 loop reads CASSLYRGHPGQVNTEAFF. CDR3 in DNA: TGCGCCAGCAGCTTATATAGGGGGCACCCGGGACAAGTGAACACTGAAGCTTTCTTT.

The chain couples TRBV6-1 to TRBJ2-1; maybe TRBD1 (6 bases). V was clipped by 8 bases and J by 2 bases, with 16 bases between them. The CDR3 spans 15 residues. Germline CDR1 and CDR2: MNHNS and SASEGT. DNA of the CDR3: TGTGCCAGCCTTGAGGGGGTATCCCCCTACAATGAGCAGTTCTTC. Translation: CASLEGVSPYNEQFF.

The rearrangement links TRBV4-1 to TRBJ2-7, with 14 bases that match TRBD2. CDR3 length equals 16 residues. Germline trimming cut 5 bases from V and 1 base from J; bases unmatched to any gene: 4. CDR1 is MGHRA and CDR2 is YSYEKL in the germline V gene. The CDR3 sequence: CASSARLAGGSYEQYF. Written as DNA, the CDR3 is TGCGCCAGCAGCGCCCGACTAGCGGGGGGGTCCTACGAGCAGTACTTC.

The sample holds one count of this clone. V usage is TRBV7-3 and J usage is TRBJ1-2, with 7 positions matching TRBD1. CDR1 is SGHTA, CDR2 FQGTGA, per germline. With V trimmed by 5 bases and J by 3 bases, 15 bases remained unmatched. The CDR3 is 17 residues long. The CDR3 DNA is TGTGCCAGCAGCCCTTATCCCGGGACAGCGGCCTACTATGGCTACACCTTC. This encodes CASSPYPGTAAYYGYTF.

The J gene is TRBJ1-5, the V gene TRBV15; D is undetermined. The CDR3 has 13 residues. V was trimmed by 7 bases and J by 5 bases, leaving 12 bases between them. The germline gives CDR1 LNHNV, CDR2 YYDKDF (reference sequence). The CDR3 spells CATTADRDQPQHF. The CDR3 DNA reads as TGTGCCACCACTGCGGACCGGGATCAGCCCCAGCATTTT.